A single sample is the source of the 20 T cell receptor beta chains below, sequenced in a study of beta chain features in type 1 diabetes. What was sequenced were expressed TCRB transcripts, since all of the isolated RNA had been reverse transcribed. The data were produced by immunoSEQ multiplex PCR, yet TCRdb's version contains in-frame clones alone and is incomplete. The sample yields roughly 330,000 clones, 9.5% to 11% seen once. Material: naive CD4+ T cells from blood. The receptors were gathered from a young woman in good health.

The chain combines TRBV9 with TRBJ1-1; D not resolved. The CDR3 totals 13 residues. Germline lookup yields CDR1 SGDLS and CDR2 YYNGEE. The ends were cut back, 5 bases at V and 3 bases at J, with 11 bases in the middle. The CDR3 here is CASSETPHTEAFF. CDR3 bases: TGTGCCAGCAGTGAGACACCGCACACTGAAGCTTTCTTT.

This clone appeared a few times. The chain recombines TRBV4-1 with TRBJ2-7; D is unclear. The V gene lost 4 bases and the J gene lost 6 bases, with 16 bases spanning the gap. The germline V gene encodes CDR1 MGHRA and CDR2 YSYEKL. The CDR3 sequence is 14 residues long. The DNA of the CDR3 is TGCGCCAGCAGCCTCGACTTAGGAGTACGCGAGCAGTACTTC. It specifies CASSLDLGVREQYF.

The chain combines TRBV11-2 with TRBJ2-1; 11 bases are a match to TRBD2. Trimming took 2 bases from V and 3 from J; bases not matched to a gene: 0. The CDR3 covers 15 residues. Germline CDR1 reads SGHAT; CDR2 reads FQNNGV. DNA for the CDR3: TGTGCCAGCAGCTTAACTAGCGGGGGCTACAATGAGCAGTTCTTC. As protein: CASSLTSGGYNEQFF.

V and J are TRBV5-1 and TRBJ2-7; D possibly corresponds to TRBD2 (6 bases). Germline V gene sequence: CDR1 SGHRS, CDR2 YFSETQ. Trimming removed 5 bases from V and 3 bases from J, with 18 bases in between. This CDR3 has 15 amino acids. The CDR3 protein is CASRPAVAELYEQYF. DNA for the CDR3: TGCGCCAGCAGGCCTGCGGTAGCGGAGCTCTACGAGCAGTACTTC.

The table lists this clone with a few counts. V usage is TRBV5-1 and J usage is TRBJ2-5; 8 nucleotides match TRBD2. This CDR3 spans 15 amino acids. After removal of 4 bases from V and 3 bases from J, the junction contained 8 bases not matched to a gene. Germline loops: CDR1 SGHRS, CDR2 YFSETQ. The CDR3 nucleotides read TGCGCCAGCAGCCGCGACGGGGGGGCCAAAGAGACCCAGTACTTC. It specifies CASSRDGGAKETQYF.

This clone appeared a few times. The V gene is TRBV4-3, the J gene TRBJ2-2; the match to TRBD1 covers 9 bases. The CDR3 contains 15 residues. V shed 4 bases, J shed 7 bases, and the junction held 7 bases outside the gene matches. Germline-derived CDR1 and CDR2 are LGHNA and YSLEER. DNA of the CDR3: TGCGCCAGCAGCCCCACAGGGGGCGCTGGCGGGGAGCTGTTTTTT. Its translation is CASSPTGGAGGELFF.

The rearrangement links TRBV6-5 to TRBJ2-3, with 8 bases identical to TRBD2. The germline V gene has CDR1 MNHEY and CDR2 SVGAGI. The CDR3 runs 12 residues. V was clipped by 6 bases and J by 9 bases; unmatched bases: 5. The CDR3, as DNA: TGTGCCAGCAGACAAAGCGGGAGCACGCAGTATTTT. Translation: CASRQSGSTQYF.

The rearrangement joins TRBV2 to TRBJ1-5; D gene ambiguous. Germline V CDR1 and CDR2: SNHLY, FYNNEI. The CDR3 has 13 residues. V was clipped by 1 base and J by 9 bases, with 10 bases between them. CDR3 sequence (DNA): TGTGCCAGCAGTGAAGGTCAGACTGGGCCCCAGCATTTT. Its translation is CASSEGQTGPQHF.

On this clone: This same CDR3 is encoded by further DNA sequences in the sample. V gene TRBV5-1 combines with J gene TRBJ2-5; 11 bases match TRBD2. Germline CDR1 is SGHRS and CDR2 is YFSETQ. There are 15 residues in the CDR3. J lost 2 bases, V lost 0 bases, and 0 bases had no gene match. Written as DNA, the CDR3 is TGCGCCAGCAGCTTGGGACTAGCGGGACAAGAGACCCAGTACTTC. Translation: CASSLGLAGQETQYF.

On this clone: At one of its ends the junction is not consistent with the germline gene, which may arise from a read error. CDR3 DNA sequence: TGTGCTAGCAGCCCGGGACTAGCGGGAGTTGTTGAGCAGTACTTC. Residues: CASSPGLAGVVEQYF. The chain uses TRBV7-7 and TRBJ2-7; TRBD2 matches 14 bases. The CDR3 length is 15 residues. Germline CDR1 SSHAT, CDR2 FNYEAQ (reference sequence).

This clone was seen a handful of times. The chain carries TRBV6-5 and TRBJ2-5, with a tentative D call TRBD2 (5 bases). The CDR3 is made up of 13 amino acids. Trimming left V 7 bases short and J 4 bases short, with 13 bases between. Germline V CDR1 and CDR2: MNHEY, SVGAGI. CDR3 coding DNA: TGTGCCAGCACCGGGGTTGAAGGAGAGACCCAGTACTTC. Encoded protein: CASTGVEGETQYF.

CDR3 region: CASRFTSAPQYF. The CDR3 bases are TGTGCCAGCAGGTTTACTAGCGCTCCGCAGTATTTT. The chain carries TRBV7-2 and TRBJ2-3, with 7 bases that match TRBD2. CDR3 size: 12 residues. V lost 6 bases and J lost 10; bases outside the gene matches: 7. Germline CDR1 is SGHTA and CDR2 is FQGNSA.

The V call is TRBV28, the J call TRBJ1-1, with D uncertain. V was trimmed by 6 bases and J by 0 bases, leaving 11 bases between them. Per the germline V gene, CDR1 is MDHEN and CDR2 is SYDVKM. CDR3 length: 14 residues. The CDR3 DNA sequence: TGTGCCAGCAGGTCCCTTGGCCTGAACACTGAAGCTTTCTTT. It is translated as CASRSLGLNTEAFF.

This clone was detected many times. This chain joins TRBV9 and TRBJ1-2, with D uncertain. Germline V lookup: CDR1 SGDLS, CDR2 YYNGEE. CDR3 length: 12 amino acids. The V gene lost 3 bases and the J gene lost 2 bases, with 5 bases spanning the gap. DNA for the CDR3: TGTGCCAGCAGCGCGGAGAACTATGGCTACACCTTC. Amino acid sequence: CASSAENYGYTF.

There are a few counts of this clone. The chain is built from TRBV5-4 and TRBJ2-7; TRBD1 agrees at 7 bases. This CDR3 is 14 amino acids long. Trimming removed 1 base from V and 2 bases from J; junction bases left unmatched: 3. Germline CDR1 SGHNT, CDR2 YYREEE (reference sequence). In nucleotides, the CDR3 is TGTGCCAGCAGCTTGACAGGGGCCCCCTACGAGCAGTACTTC. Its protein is CASSLTGAPYEQYF.

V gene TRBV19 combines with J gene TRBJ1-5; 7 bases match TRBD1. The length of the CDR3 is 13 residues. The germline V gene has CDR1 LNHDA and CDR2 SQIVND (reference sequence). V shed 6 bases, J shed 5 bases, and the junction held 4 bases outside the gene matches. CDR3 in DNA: TGTGCCAGTAGCGACAGGGATTATCAGCCCCAGCATTTT. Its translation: CASSDRDYQPQHF.

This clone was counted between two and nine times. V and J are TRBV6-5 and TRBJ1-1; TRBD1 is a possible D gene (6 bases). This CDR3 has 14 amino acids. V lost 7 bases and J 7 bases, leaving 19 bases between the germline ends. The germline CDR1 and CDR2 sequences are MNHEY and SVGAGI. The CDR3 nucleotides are TGTGCCAGCAAACTCCTGGGGACAAGCAGTGAAGCTTTCTTT. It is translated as CASKLLGTSSEAFF.

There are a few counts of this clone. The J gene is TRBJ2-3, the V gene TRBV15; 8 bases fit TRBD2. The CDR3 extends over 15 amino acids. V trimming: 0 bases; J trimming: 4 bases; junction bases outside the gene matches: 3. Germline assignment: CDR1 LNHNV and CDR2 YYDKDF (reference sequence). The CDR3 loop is CATSRESAGADTQYF. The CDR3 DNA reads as TGTGCCACCAGCAGAGAATCAGCGGGAGCAGATACGCAGTATTTT. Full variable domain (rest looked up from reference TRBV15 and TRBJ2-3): DAMVIQNPRYQVTQFGKPVTLSCSQTLNHNVMYWYQQKSSQAPKLLFHYYDKDFNNEADTPDNFQSRRPNTSFCFLDIRSPGLGDTAMYLCATSRESAGADTQYFGPGTRLTVL.

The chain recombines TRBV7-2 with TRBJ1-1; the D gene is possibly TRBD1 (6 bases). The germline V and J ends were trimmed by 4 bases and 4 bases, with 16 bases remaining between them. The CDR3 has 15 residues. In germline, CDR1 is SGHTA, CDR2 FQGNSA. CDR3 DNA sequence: TGTGCCAGCAGCTCGAGGACAGCCGCGAGCACTGAAGCTTTCTTT. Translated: CASSSRTAASTEAFF. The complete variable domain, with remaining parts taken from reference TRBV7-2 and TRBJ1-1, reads GAGVSQSPSNKVTEKGKDVELRCDPISGHTALYWYRQSLGQGLEFLIYFQGNSAPDKSGLPSDRFSAERTGGSVSTLTIQRTQQEDSAVYLCASSSRTAASTEAFFGQGTRLTVV.

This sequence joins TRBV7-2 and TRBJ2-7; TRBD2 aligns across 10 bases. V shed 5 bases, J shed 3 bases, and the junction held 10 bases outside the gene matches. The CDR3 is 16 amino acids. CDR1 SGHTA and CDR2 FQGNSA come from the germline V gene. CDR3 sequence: CASSPSGLASNYEQYF. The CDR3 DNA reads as TGTGCCAGCAGCCCCTCGGGACTAGCGAGCAACTACGAGCAGTACTTC.